A selection of T cell receptor beta chains follows, all from one sample in a study of Ad26.COV2.S vaccination and SARS-CoV-2 variants. Sequencing used immunoSEQ multiplex PCR; TCRdb keeps in-frame clones, though not all of them. The sample holds 380,000 or so clones, about 80% seen once. The source material was peripheral blood, sampled in a trial of Ad26.COV2.S vaccine versus placebo. All receptors derive from a person between 18 and 60 years old who received the Ad26.COV2.S COVID-19 vaccine or a placebo. Both conserved end residues are part of each CDR3. Fields, in order: CDR3 protein, CDR3 DNA, J gene, V gene, clone size, D gene, CDR3 length. The D gene is left open where the match is weak. Clone size is stated in some rows and not others, as once, few, many or a class when expanded.

CDR3 protein: CASSLAQGHGYTF
CDR3 DNA: TGTGCCAGCAGCTTGGCTCAGGGGCACGGCTACACCTTC
J gene: TRBJ1-2
V gene: TRBV12-3/TRBV12-4
clone size: .
D gene: .
CDR3 length: 13

CDR3 protein: CASSQDLGGSSYNEQFF
CDR3 DNA: TGTGCCAGCAGCCAAGATTTGGGCGGGAGCTCCTACAATGAGCAGTTCTTC
J gene: TRBJ2-1
V gene: TRBV3-1/TRBV3-2
clone size: once
D gene: TRBD2
CDR3 length: 17

CDR3 protein: CASSLDPVEAFF
CDR3 DNA: TGTGCCAGCAGCTTAGATCCGGTTGAGGCTTTCTTT
J gene: TRBJ1-1
V gene: TRBV11-2
clone size: .
D gene: .
CDR3 length: 12

CDR3 protein: CASSSSGVRSEKLFF
CDR3 DNA: TGTGCCAGCAGTTCGTCCGGGGTTCGGAGTGAAAAACTGTTTTTT
J gene: TRBJ1-4
V gene: TRBV28
clone size: .
D gene: .
CDR3 length: 15

CDR3 protein: CASSIPRGSRTSTDTQYF
CDR3 DNA: TGTGCCAGCAGCATCCCTCGCGGGAGTAGGACTAGCACAGATACGCAGTATTTT
J gene: TRBJ2-3
V gene: TRBV11-2
clone size: .
D gene: TRBD2
CDR3 length: 18

CDR3 protein: CASSFTGDIGNEKLFF
CDR3 DNA: TGCGCCAGCAGCTTTACCGGGGACATCGGTAATGAAAAACTGTTTTTT
J gene: TRBJ1-4
V gene: TRBV5-1
clone size: .
D gene: .
CDR3 length: 16

CDR3 protein: CASSYLTGDPYEQFF
CDR3 DNA: TGTGCCAGCAGCTACCTGACAGGGGACCCTTATGAGCAGTTCTTC
J gene: TRBJ2-1
V gene: TRBV7-8
clone size: .
D gene: TRBD1
CDR3 length: 15

CDR3 protein: CASSVAAGDYNEQFF
CDR3 DNA: TGTGCCAGCAGCGTAGCGGCGGGAGACTACAATGAGCAGTTCTTC
J gene: TRBJ2-1
V gene: TRBV9
clone size: .
D gene: TRBD2
CDR3 length: 15

CDR3 protein: CASSQRLTGGTQYF
CDR3 DNA: TGTGCCAGCAGCCAACGGTTGACAGGGGGGACCCAGTACTTC
J gene: TRBJ2-5
V gene: TRBV14
clone size: .
D gene: TRBD1
CDR3 length: 14

CDR3 protein: CASRPAGELFF
CDR3 DNA: TGTGCCAGCAGGCCCGCCGGGGAGCTGTTTTTT
J gene: TRBJ2-2
V gene: TRBV6-5
clone size: .
D gene: .
CDR3 length: 11

CDR3 protein: CAISESSDLNTEAFF
CDR3 DNA: TGTGCCATCAGTGAGTCGAGTGACCTGAACACTGAAGCTTTCTTT
J gene: TRBJ1-1
V gene: TRBV10-3
clone size: .
D gene: .
CDR3 length: 15

CDR3 protein: CASSPIDGYGYTF
CDR3 DNA: TGTGCCAGCAGCCCGATCGACGGCTATGGCTACACCTTC
J gene: TRBJ1-2
V gene: TRBV7-3
clone size: .
D gene: .
CDR3 length: 13

CDR3 protein: CASIPTGAQTEAFF
CDR3 DNA: TGTGCCAGTATCCCGACAGGGGCACAGACTGAAGCTTTCTTT
J gene: TRBJ1-1
V gene: TRBV19
clone size: .
D gene: TRBD1
CDR3 length: 14

CDR3 protein: CASSLGQYNEQFF
CDR3 DNA: TGTGCCAGCTCACTGGGACAGTACAATGAGCAGTTCTTC
J gene: TRBJ2-1
V gene: TRBV18
clone size: few
D gene: TRBD1
CDR3 length: 13

CDR3 protein: CASSSWDRPYEQYF
CDR3 DNA: TGCGCCAGCAGCTCCTGGGACAGACCCTACGAGCAGTACTTC
J gene: TRBJ2-7
V gene: TRBV5-1
clone size: .
D gene: TRBD1
CDR3 length: 14

CDR3 protein: CASSVGGGGTEAFF
CDR3 DNA: TGTGCCAGCAGCGTAGGGGGAGGGGGAACTGAAGCTTTCTTT
J gene: TRBJ1-1
V gene: TRBV9
clone size: once
D gene: .
CDR3 length: 14

CDR3 protein: CASSLKGTGGRQPQHF
CDR3 DNA: TGTGCCAGCAGCTTAAAGGGGACAGGGGGTCGTCAGCCCCAGCATTTT
J gene: TRBJ1-5
V gene: TRBV7-2
clone size: few
D gene: TRBD1
CDR3 length: 16

CDR3 protein: CSARVSYEQYF
CDR3 DNA: TGCAGTGCTAGAGTTAGTTACGAGCAGTACTTC
J gene: TRBJ2-7
V gene: TRBV20-1
clone size: few
D gene: .
CDR3 length: 11

CDR3 protein: CASRKTGFGQPQHF
CDR3 DNA: TGTGCCAGCAGGAAGACAGGGTTCGGACAGCCCCAGCATTTT
J gene: TRBJ1-5
V gene: TRBV2
clone size: .
D gene: TRBD1
CDR3 length: 14

CDR3 protein: CATSDLTGSIADTQYF
CDR3 DNA: TGTGCCACCAGTGATTTAACGGGTTCCATTGCCGATACGCAGTATTTT
J gene: TRBJ2-3
V gene: TRBV24-1
clone size: .
D gene: .
CDR3 length: 16

CDR3 protein: CASSSIRGRRVYGYTF
CDR3 DNA: TGCGCCAGCAGCTCAATCAGGGGGCGCCGGGTTTATGGCTACACCTTC
J gene: TRBJ1-2
V gene: TRBV5-1
clone size: .
D gene: TRBD1
CDR3 length: 16

CDR3 protein: CASSSGNQETQYF
CDR3 DNA: TGTGCCAGCAGTTCAGGGAACCAAGAGACCCAGTACTTC
J gene: TRBJ2-5
V gene: TRBV11-1
clone size: .
D gene: .
CDR3 length: 13

CDR3 protein: CASSLSQQGPGNTIYF
CDR3 DNA: TGTGCCAGCAGCTTATCTCAACAGGGGCCTGGAAACACCATATATTTT
J gene: TRBJ1-3
V gene: TRBV13
clone size: .
D gene: TRBD1
CDR3 length: 16

CDR3 protein: CASSPGGTYEQYF
CDR3 DNA: TGTGCCAGCAGCCCGGGGGGTACCTACGAGCAGTACTTC
J gene: TRBJ2-7
V gene: TRBV5-4
clone size: .
D gene: TRBD2
CDR3 length: 13

CDR3 protein: CASSNRDRGEAFF
CDR3 DNA: TGTGCCAGCAGCAACCGAGACAGGGGGGAAGCTTTCTTT
J gene: TRBJ1-1
V gene: TRBV3-1/TRBV3-2
clone size: .
D gene: TRBD1
CDR3 length: 13

CDR3 protein: CASSVGPGQEREKLFF
CDR3 DNA: TGTGCCAGCAGCGTAGGACCGGGACAGGAGAGGGAAAAACTGTTTTTT
J gene: TRBJ1-4
V gene: TRBV9
clone size: once
D gene: TRBD1
CDR3 length: 16

CDR3 protein: CATTNPPTNYGYTF
CDR3 DNA: TGTGCCACCACAAACCCCCCAACTAACTATGGCTACACCTTC
J gene: TRBJ1-2
V gene: TRBV5-4
clone size: .
D gene: .
CDR3 length: 14

CDR3 protein: CASSYGLQSAYEQYF
CDR3 DNA: TGTGCCAGCAGTTACGGGTTGCAGTCCGCGTACGAGCAGTACTTC
J gene: TRBJ2-7
V gene: TRBV6-5
clone size: .
D gene: .
CDR3 length: 15

CDR3 protein: CASSEASEAFF
CDR3 DNA: TGTGCCAGCAGTGAAGCGTCTGAAGCTTTCTTT
J gene: TRBJ1-1
V gene: TRBV25-1
clone size: .
D gene: .
CDR3 length: 11

CDR3 protein: CASSSGLAGVETQYF
CDR3 DNA: TGTGCCAGCAGTAGCGGACTAGCGGGGGTAGAGACCCAGTACTTC
J gene: TRBJ2-5
V gene: TRBV6-5
clone size: .
D gene: TRBD2
CDR3 length: 15

CDR3 protein: CASSPAADQGIPDTQYF
CDR3 DNA: TGCGCCAGCAGCCCAGCGGCGGATCAAGGGATCCCAGATACGCAGTATTTT
J gene: TRBJ2-3
V gene: TRBV4-1
clone size: once
D gene: .
CDR3 length: 17

CDR3 protein: CASSDRRVNQPQHF
CDR3 DNA: TGTGCCAGCAGTGATAGGAGGGTCAATCAGCCCCAGCATTTT
J gene: TRBJ1-5
V gene: TRBV2
clone size: few
D gene: .
CDR3 length: 14

CDR3 protein: CASSKLRLEAFF
CDR3 DNA: TGTGCCAGCAGCAAACTTCGGCTAGAAGCTTTCTTT
J gene: TRBJ1-1
V gene: TRBV21-1
clone size: .
D gene: .
CDR3 length: 12

CDR3 protein: CSAPRTYEQYF
CDR3 DNA: TGCAGTGCCCCACGCACCTACGAGCAGTACTTC
J gene: TRBJ2-7
V gene: TRBV20-1
clone size: .
D gene: .
CDR3 length: 11

CDR3 protein: CASSRLRSTGELFF
CDR3 DNA: TGTGCCAGCAGCCGACTTAGGAGCACCGGGGAGCTGTTTTTT
J gene: TRBJ2-2
V gene: TRBV7-9
clone size: few
D gene: .
CDR3 length: 14

CDR3 protein: CASRPTENSNQPQHF
CDR3 DNA: TGTGCCAGCAGACCGACAGAAAATAGCAATCAGCCCCAGCATTTT
J gene: TRBJ1-5
V gene: TRBV6-5
clone size: .
D gene: .
CDR3 length: 15

CDR3 protein: CATSDPSNYGYTF
CDR3 DNA: TGTGCCACCAGTGATCCAAGCAACTATGGCTACACCTTC
J gene: TRBJ1-2
V gene: TRBV24-1
clone size: .
D gene: .
CDR3 length: 13